This T cell receptor beta chain was sequenced during a study of T cell repertoires in cytomegalovirus infection (dated by TCRdb to between 2019 and 2020). General notes on the study: The peptide stimulations were aimed at well-studied HLA-B-restricted epitopes as well as recently identified HLA-C-restricted CMV epitopes, whose presentation resists viral immunomodulation. Donor HLA type was relevant to the analysis, as public TCR beta signatures indicated carriage of CMV infection together with the matching HLA type. General study outcomes and caveats: In the ex vivo response, HLA-C-restricted CMV-specific TCR beta clonotypes were dominant, and in two of eight donors the single most frequent clonotype came from this HLA-C-restricted group. In both this cohort and an independent roughly 400-donor cohort, the cumulative frequency of public TCR beta family members distinguished carriers of CMV infection plus the relevant HLA type.

This clonotype was found a few times. No cognate antigen has been identified for it. Base qualities were left out, and no much larger clone turns up one base away. What the treatment or condition label conveys for this sample: in vitro stimulation with specific CMV peptide epitopes to enrich CMV-specific T cells. The sequencer listed for this sample is Illumina HiSeq 1500. The public reads were reanalyzed by TCRdb: fastp trimming at Q25, MiXCR alignment, in-frame beta chains only. Here each entry gathers all rows of one CDR3 protein and keeps the most common genes and DNA. This sample is represented by 800,000 to 950,000 distinct CDR3 sequences; roughly 33% of them were singletons. In total, the top ten clones hold 9.5% to 15% of the sample. V has 5 bases trimmed and J has 6 bases trimmed; junction bases matching no gene number 9. The germline V gene encodes CDR1 LNHDA and CDR2 SQIVND (reference sequence). The CDR3 goes from the cysteine to the phenylalanine over 15 residues. Only the CDR3 DNA stays, 45 bases, in frame from base 1.

This specimen was cultured CD8+ T cells from PBMCs, taken from culture after CMV antigen stimulation. The TCR sequence derives from a human donor in good health (CMV status not recorded). Some clones in this sample may be carry-over from other donors' samples. This receptor chain uses TRBV19 and TRBJ1-2, with TRBD1 identical over 10 junction bases. The DNA reads as follows: TGTGCCAGTAGTGGACCCGGGACAGGGGCCCATGGCTACACCTTC. Its translation reads: CASSGPGTGAHGYTF.